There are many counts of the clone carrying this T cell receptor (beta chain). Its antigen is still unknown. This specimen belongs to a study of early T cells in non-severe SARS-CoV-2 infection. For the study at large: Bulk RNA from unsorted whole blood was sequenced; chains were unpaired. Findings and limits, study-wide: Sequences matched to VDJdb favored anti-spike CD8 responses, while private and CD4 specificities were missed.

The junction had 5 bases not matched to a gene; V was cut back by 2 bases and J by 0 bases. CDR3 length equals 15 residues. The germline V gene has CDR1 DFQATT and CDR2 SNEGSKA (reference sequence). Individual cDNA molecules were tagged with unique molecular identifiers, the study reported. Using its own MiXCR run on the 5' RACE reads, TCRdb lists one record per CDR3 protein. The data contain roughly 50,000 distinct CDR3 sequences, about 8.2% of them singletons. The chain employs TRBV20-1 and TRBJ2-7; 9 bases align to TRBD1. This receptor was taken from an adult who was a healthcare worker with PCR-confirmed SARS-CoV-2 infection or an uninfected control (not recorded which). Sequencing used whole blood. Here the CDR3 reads CSARTGGAGSYEQYF. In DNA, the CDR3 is TGCAGTGCTAGAACAGGGGGCGCGGGCTCCTACGAGCAGTACTTC.